The 11 T cell receptor beta chains below all came from one sample that was sequenced in a study of blood T cell repertoires in COVID-19. Method: immunoSEQ multiplex PCR; TCRdb's copy keeps in-frame clones and lacks some. The sample includes about 74,000 clones, around 90% seen only once; the top ten take around 0.97%. The sample was peripheral blood. The receptors were gathered from a woman in her fifties or sixties in a cohort sampled during active COVID-19.

The V and J genes are TRBV28 and TRBJ2-7, with no clear D. The V and J ends lost 6 bases and 2 bases respectively, with 14 bases between them. This CDR3 is built from 14 residues. The germline V gene encodes CDR1 MDHEN and CDR2 SYDVKM. The CDR3 reads CASSSTQQTYEQYF. CDR3 sequence (DNA): TGTGCCAGCAGCAGTACCCAACAGACCTACGAGCAGTACTTC.

J is TRBJ2-5 and V is TRBV6-1; 7 bases agree with TRBD2. Germline CDR1 and CDR2: MNHNS and SASEGT. The junction had 4 bases not matched to a gene; V was cut back by 2 bases and J by 4 bases. CDR3 length: 14 residues. In DNA, the CDR3 is TGTGCCAGCAGTGAATTGGCTAGCGGAGAGACCCAGTACTTC. As protein: CASSELASGETQYF.

The rearrangement links TRBV10-1 to TRBJ2-7; TRBD2 matches 10 bases. This CDR3 has 14 amino acids. Germline V lookup: CDR1 WNHNN, CDR2 SYGVQD (reference sequence). The trim removed 5 bases at V and 6 bases at J, leaving 7 bases unmatched. The CDR3 DNA reads TGCGCCAGCAGTCCGACTAGCGGGTTCTCCGAGCAGTACTTC. This sequence encodes CASSPTSGFSEQYF.

The gene calls are TRBV5-1 and TRBJ2-1, with 11 bases aligning to TRBD2. J gave up 3 bases and V 8 bases, and 10 bases lay outside the gene matches. Per germline, CDR1 SGHRS and CDR2 YFSETQ. This CDR3 region has 16 residues. The CDR3 reads CASHSGTSGDYNEQFF. CDR3 in DNA: TGCGCCAGTCACTCAGGGACTAGCGGCGACTACAATGAGCAGTTCTTC.

The chain is built from TRBV28 and TRBJ1-5; D is unclear. The germline V and J ends were trimmed by 5 bases and 6 bases, with 14 bases remaining between them. CDR3 size: 14 residues. Germline CDR1 is MDHEN and CDR2 is SYDVKM. The chain's CDR3 is CASSPGFGVQPQHF. CDR3 DNA sequence: TGTGCCAGCAGTCCAGGTTTCGGGGTTCAGCCCCAGCATTTT.

The J gene is TRBJ2-7, the V gene TRBV6-5, with 11 nucleotides matching TRBD2. With V trimmed by 7 bases and J by 3 bases, 5 bases remained unmatched. This CDR3 is 14 amino acids long. Germline CDR1 reads MNHEY; CDR2 reads SVGAGI. CDR3 amino acids: CASTTSGSDYEQYF. Written as DNA, the CDR3 is TGTGCCAGCACTACTAGCGGGAGTGACTACGAGCAGTACTTC.

As for this clone: The sample carries other DNA sequences with the same CDR3. The chain has TRBV9 and TRBJ1-3; 8 bases are shared with TRBD1. Per the germline V gene, CDR1 is SGDLS and CDR2 is YYNGEE. Losses at the gene ends were 4 bases for V and 2 bases for J; bases not matched to a gene: 5. The CDR3 is made up of 15 amino acids. The CDR3 sequence: CASSKRQGTGNTIYF. Written as DNA, the CDR3 is TGTGCCAGCAGCAAACGACAGGGGACTGGAAACACCATATATTTT.

This clone was seen once. This chain uses TRBV28 with TRBJ1-2; the match to TRBD1 covers 8 bases. CDR3 length: 13 amino acids. The ends lost 8 bases at V and 8 bases at J; junction bases unmatched: 10. The germline V gene has CDR1 MDHEN and CDR2 SYDVKM. DNA for the CDR3: TGTGCCAGCTGGGAAACAGGGGGAGGAGGCTACACCTTC. Protein product: CASWETGGGGYTF.

The chain couples TRBV28 to TRBJ1-2; 10 nucleotides align to TRBD1. V gave up 5 bases and J gave up 2 bases; unmatched junction bases: 2. The CDR3 loop spans 14 amino acids. Germline loops: CDR1 MDHEN, CDR2 SYDVKM. The CDR3 coding sequence is TGTGCCAGCAGTGGGACAGGGGCGAACTATGGCTACACCTTC. As protein: CASSGTGANYGYTF.

This clone has just a few counts. The rearrangement links TRBV10-3 to TRBJ2-7; 8 bases are shared with TRBD1. Germline assignment: CDR1 ENHRY and CDR2 SYGVKD. This CDR3 comprises 14 residues. V dropped 6 bases and J dropped 5; count of bases not matched to a gene: 9. The CDR3 nucleotides are TGTGCCATCAGGAGGACAGGGATCCCTGACGAGCAGTACTTC. This codes for CAIRRTGIPDEQYF.

The J gene is TRBJ1-4, the V gene TRBV7-9; D gene unclear. This CDR3 contains 12 residues. Germline V CDR1 and CDR2: SEHNR, FQNEAQ (reference sequence). Trimming took 5 bases from V and 12 from J, leaving 13 bases between them. CDR3 nucleotide sequence: TGTGCCAGCAGCATAACCCCGGGAGAACTGTTTTTT. This encodes CASSITPGELFF.